A single sample is the source of the 23 T cell receptor beta chains below, sequenced in a study of CD8 T cell repertoires and HIV-1 epitope variants. TCRdb keeps only in-frame clones here, not all; method: immunoSEQ multiplex PCR. Of about 5,000 clones detected, approximately 70% appear once; the ten largest clones hold approximately 45%. No cognate antigen is known for these TCRs. The sequenced sample consisted of cultured CD8+ T cells derived from PBMCs. These receptors were taken from a male donor with HIV.

The genes are TRBV5-6 and TRBJ1-1; D is ambiguous. The germline CDR1 and CDR2 sequences are SGHDT and YYEEEE. The CDR3 covers 15 residues. The V end was cut by 2 bases, the J end by 3 bases, with 14 bases between. The CDR3 here is CASSFGLTGYTEAFF. In DNA form, the CDR3 reads TGTGCCAGCAGCTTTGGGCTAACGGGCTACACTGAAGCTTTCTTT.

The chain links TRBV5-6 to TRBJ2-5; maybe TRBD2 (5 bases). The length of the CDR3 is 14 residues. V was trimmed by 0 bases and J by 7 bases, leaving 13 bases between them. Germline V CDR1 and CDR2: SGHDT, YYEEEE. The CDR3 sequence is CASSLANEGGTQYF. The CDR3 DNA follows: TGTGCCAGCAGCTTGGCCAACGAGGGCGGGACCCAGTACTTC. Variable domain in full (rest from reference TRBV5-6 and TRBJ2-5): DAGVTQSPTHLIKTRGQQVTLRCSPKSGHDTVSWYQQALGQGPQFIFQYYEEEERQRGNFPDRFSGHQFPNYSSELNVNALLLGDSALYLCASSLANEGGTQYFGPGTRLLVL.

This chain connects TRBV11-2 to TRBJ2-5; D remains ambiguous. CDR1 and CDR2 (germline): SGHAT, FQNNGV. This CDR3 is 12 amino acids long. The germline V and J ends were trimmed by 0 bases and 2 bases, with 1 base remaining between them. Here the CDR3 reads CASSLDQETQYF. The CDR3 DNA is TGTGCCAGCAGCTTAGATCAAGAGACCCAGTACTTC.

This clone was seen a single time. This chain uses TRBV5-6 with TRBJ2-6; D tentatively reads TRBD1 or TRBD2 (6 bases each). This CDR3 spans 17 amino acids. The germline CDR1 and CDR2 sequences are SGHDT and YYEEEE. The V end was cut by 2 bases, the J end by 1 base, with 13 bases between. CDR3 amino acids: CASSFKGGGSGANVLTF. CDR3 nucleotide sequence: TGTGCCAGCAGCTTTAAGGGGGGTGGTTCTGGGGCCAACGTCCTGACTTTC.

The chain combines TRBV2 with TRBJ2-1; D is possibly TRBD2 (6 bases). The CDR3 has 13 amino acids. The V gene lost 7 bases and the J gene lost 5 bases, with 12 bases spanning the gap. CDR1 and CDR2 (germline): SNHLY, FYNNEI. The CDR3 DNA follows: TGTGCCAGCACCGACGGAGGGGACAATGAGCAGTTCTTC. This gives the protein CASTDGGDNEQFF. Looking up the rest from reference TRBV2 and TRBJ2-1 gives the full variable domain: EPEVTQTPSHQVTQMGQEVILRCVPISNHLYFYWYRQILGQKVEFLVSFYNNEISEKSEIFDDQFSVERPDGSNFTLKIRSTKLEDSAMYFCASTDGGDNEQFFGPGTRLTVL.

V usage is TRBV14 and J usage is TRBJ1-1; D unresolved. Per the germline V gene, CDR1 is SGHDN and CDR2 is FVKESK. The CDR3 is 13 amino acids. Trimming pared 0 bases from V and 8 bases from J, leaving 10 bases between. CDR3 residues: CASSQEFSTEAFF. CDR3 sequence (DNA): TGTGCCAGCAGCCAAGAATTCTCGACGGAAGCTTTCTTT.

This clone turned up a few times. The V call is TRBV13, the J call TRBJ1-3; D possibly corresponds to TRBD1 (5 bases). The ends were cut back, 5 bases at V and 0 bases at J, with 17 bases in the middle. The germline gives CDR1 PRHDT, CDR2 FYEKMQ (reference sequence). This CDR3 spans 17 amino acids. Written as DNA, the CDR3 is TGTGCCAGCAGCGGTGGATTTGGGGCTAGCTCTGGAAACACCATATATTTT. Encoded protein: CASSGGFGASSGNTIYF.

This clone was counted once. The rearrangement uses TRBV28 and TRBJ1-6; D ambiguous. Trimming stripped 6 bases from V and 3 bases from J, with 15 bases between. Germline values: CDR1 MDHEN, CDR2 SYDVKM. The CDR3 loop spans 16 amino acids. DNA for the CDR3: TGTGCCAGCAGCCCGGCCTCCATGGACTATAATTCACCCCTCCACTTT. Translating gives CASSPASMDYNSPLHF.

The V call is TRBV28, the J call TRBJ1-1, with 9 bases matching TRBD1. The V and J ends lost 3 bases and 3 bases, in that order; junction bases with no gene match: 8. Germline CDR1 reads MDHEN; CDR2 reads SYDVKM. This CDR3 is built from 16 residues. CDR3 in amino acids: CASSFAEDRGHTEAFF. The CDR3 bases are TGTGCCAGCAGTTTCGCCGAGGACAGGGGCCACACTGAAGCTTTCTTT.

The chain recombines TRBV19 with TRBJ2-7; D is undetermined. The CDR3 is 9 residues long. Trimming shortened V by 8 bases and J by 5 bases, and 4 bases separated the two germline ends. Germline values: CDR1 LNHDA, CDR2 SQIVND (reference sequence). The CDR3 spells CASFNEQYF. DNA of the CDR3: TGTGCCAGTTTCAACGAGCAGTACTTC.

The rearrangement links TRBV2 to TRBJ2-1, with 10 bases aligning to TRBD2. J was trimmed by 4 bases and V by 7 bases; bases with no gene match: 4. The CDR3 is 14 residues long. Germline V lookup: CDR1 SNHLY, CDR2 FYNNEI. This chain's CDR3 is CASKMTSGYNEQFF. The CDR3 DNA follows: TGTGCCAGCAAGATGACTAGCGGGTACAATGAGCAGTTCTTC.

V usage is TRBV19 and J usage is TRBJ2-7; 9 nucleotides line up with TRBD2. J lost 7 bases, V lost 3 bases, and 7 bases had no gene match. Germline V gene sequence: CDR1 LNHDA, CDR2 SQIVND (reference sequence). This CDR3 has 14 residues. The CDR3 protein is CASSMGVAGEEQYF. The CDR3 bases are TGTGCCAGTAGTATGGGGGTAGCGGGAGAAGAGCAGTACTTC.

The chain recombines TRBV7-9 with TRBJ1-1; no firm D call. Looked up from germline, CDR1 is SEHNR and CDR2 is FQNEAQ (reference sequence). The length of the CDR3 is 12 residues. The CDR3 DNA is TGTGTAGGGCAGTTCATGAACACTGAAGCTTTCTTT. Translation: CVGQFMNTEAFF.

The rearrangement links TRBV5-6 to TRBJ2-7; D not certain. CDR3 length: 14 residues. Germline loops: CDR1 SGHDT, CDR2 YYEEEE. Trimming pared 5 bases from V and 2 bases from J, leaving 14 bases between. The CDR3 reads CASSSDVSAYEQYF. The CDR3 DNA is TGTGCCAGCAGTTCAGATGTCTCGGCCTACGAGCAGTACTTC.

The sample holds a few counts of this clone. This chain connects TRBV7-6 to TRBJ2-7; D call uncertain. Trimming pared 0 bases from V and 1 base from J, leaving 10 bases between. CDR3 length: 15 amino acids. Germline CDR1 reads SGHVS; CDR2 reads FNYEAQ. The CDR3: CASSLAQAASYEQYF. The CDR3 DNA reads as TGTGCCAGCAGCTTAGCGCAGGCAGCTTCCTACGAGCAGTACTTC. The variable domain in full, with the rest retrieved from reference TRBV7-6 and TRBJ2-7, is GAGVSQSPRYKVTKRGQDVALRCDPISGHVSLYWYRQALGQGPEFLTYFNYEAQQDKSGLPNDRFSAERPEGSISTLTIQRTEQRDSAMYRCASSLAQAASYEQYFGPGTRLTVT.

This clone was seen a handful of times. V usage is TRBV2 and J usage is TRBJ2-7; D is unresolved. There are 14 residues in the CDR3. Germline assignment: CDR1 SNHLY and CDR2 FYNNEI. Trimming removed 2 bases from V and 0 bases from J, with 8 bases in between. CDR3 DNA: TGTGCCAGCAGTGAATATGGGGACTCCTACGAGCAGTACTTC. Translated, it gives CASSEYGDSYEQYF.

In regard to this clone: This may arise from a read error, as a much more abundant clone is one base away. V gene TRBV4-2 combines with J gene TRBJ2-7; 8 nucleotides line up with TRBD2. CDR1 and CDR2 from the germline V gene are LGHNA and YNFKEQ. Trimming took 1 base from V and 5 from J; bases not matched to a gene: 1. This CDR3 spans 13 amino acids. The CDR3 region is CASSQGTSNEQYF. For the CDR3, the DNA is TGTGCCAGCAGCCAAGGGACTAGCAACGAGCAGTACTTC.

The gene calls are TRBV29-1 and TRBJ1-4, with D maybe TRBD1 (5 bases). This CDR3 spans 14 amino acids. Germline V lookup: CDR1 SQVTM, CDR2 ANQGSEA. V was cut by 7 bases and J by 3 bases, with 15 bases left in between. CDR3: CSAGRDLANEKLFF. The CDR3 DNA sequence: TGCAGCGCGGGCAGGGATCTTGCTAATGAAAAACTGTTTTTT.

The CDR3 DNA sequence: TGTGCCAGCAGCAAGACCCAAGAGACCCAGTACTTC. It encodes CASSKTQETQYF. The chain joins TRBV7-9 to TRBJ2-5; D unresolved. Per the germline V gene, CDR1 is SEHNR and CDR2 is FQNEAQ (reference sequence). The V end lost 5 bases, the J end lost 1 base, and 5 bases lay between the germline ends. The CDR3 is 12 amino acids.

The rearrangement joins TRBV9 to TRBJ2-3, with D uncertain. Deletions cut 4 bases from V and 2 bases from J, with 17 bases between. Germline loops: CDR1 SGDLS, CDR2 YYNGEE. This CDR3 spans 16 amino acids. This chain's CDR3 is CASSPHPYANTDTQYF. Written as DNA, the CDR3 is TGTGCCAGCAGCCCCCACCCGTACGCCAACACAGATACGCAGTATTTT.

This clone was seen a few times. The chain is built from TRBV7-9 and TRBJ2-7; D uncertain. Looked up from germline, CDR1 is SEHNR and CDR2 is FQNEAQ (reference sequence). This CDR3 is built from 13 residues. Trimming left V 3 bases short and J 2 bases short, with 8 bases between. CDR3 coding DNA: TGTGCCAGCAGCTTGGCGGCGGCCTACGAGCAGTACTTC. Amino acids: CASSLAAAYEQYF.

The CDR3 region has the DNA TGCGCCAGCAGTGAGGACAGGCCGAACACCGGGGAGCTGTTTTTT. Amino acid sequence: CASSEDRPNTGELFF. The V and J genes are TRBV10-1 and TRBJ2-2; D might be TRBD1 (6 bases). The CDR3 runs to 15 residues. V was pared by 2 bases and J by 0 bases, with 7 bases between. Germline V lookup: CDR1 WNHNN, CDR2 SYGVQD (reference sequence).

The gene calls are TRBV6-5 and TRBJ2-2; TRBD2 matches 7 bases. This CDR3 has 16 residues. V lost 0 bases, J lost 4 bases, and 5 bases stayed unmatched. Germline CDR1 reads MNHEY; CDR2 reads SVGAGI. CDR3 residues: CASSYSSGVGTGELFF. The CDR3 DNA is TGTGCCAGCAGTTACTCGAGCGGGGTGGGCACCGGGGAGCTGTTTTTT.